This T cell receptor (beta chain) is drawn from a study of blood T cell repertoires in COVID-19. On the study more broadly: The samples span acute and convalescent COVID-19 from the United States, Italy and Spain.

Authors' methods: Amplification with reference gene primers provided the estimates of nucleated cell counts. Assay used: immunoSEQ multiplex PCR; TCRdb lists only in-frame clones, some missing. V and J calls and clone size come straight from that table; D and trimming were deduced from the DNA. Of 20,000 to 30,000 clones in the sample, approximately 80% were seen once. Germline CDR1 reads SGHNT; CDR2 reads YENEEA. The length of the CDR3 is 12 residues. The V end was cut by 4 bases, the J end by 5 bases, with 5 bases between. Seattle's enrolled individuals joined amid active infection and were then monitored longitudinally.

The sequence came from a woman in her 70s with COVID-19, enrolled during active disease. This chain joins TRBV11-3 and TRBJ2-2; D gene ambiguous. Sequencing was done on a sample of peripheral blood. The CDR3 nucleotides read TGTGCCAGCAGCTCCCTTACCGGGGAGCTGTTTTTT. Protein product: CASSSLTGELFF.